A selection of T cell receptor beta chains follows, all from one sample in a study of T cells in localized non-small cell lung cancer. Clones were sequenced by immunoSEQ multiplex PCR, and TCRdb holds only the in-frame ones, with some missing. The sample includes under 20,000 clones, 89% of them seen just once. The sample consisted of peripheral blood, taken before any cancer treatment. The receptors shown here come from an older female donor with stage III squamous cell lung carcinoma. The CDR3 runs from the conserved cysteine through the conserved F or W. D genes are given only for firm matches. A clone size is listed for some rows: how often the clone was seen (once, few, many), or a class if it is expanded.

J gene,V gene,D gene,clone size,CDR3 DNA,CDR3 protein
TRBJ1-1,TRBV2,TRBD1,-,TGTGCCAGCAACGGTCAGGGGGCGGCTGAAGCTTTCTTT,CASNGQGAAEAFF
TRBJ1-2,TRBV20-1,TRBD1,-,TGCAGTGCCCAGGGACAGGCTGGCTACACCTTC,CSAQGQAGYTF
TRBJ1-1,TRBV15,-,-,TGTGCCACCAGCAGAGAAGCGGGACAAGGATCGCTTGAAGCTTTCTTT,CATSREAGQGSLEAFF
TRBJ2-1,TRBV7-9,TRBD2,-,TGTGCCAGCAGCTTAGTTGGGACTAGCGGCAGTGGGCAGTTCTTC,CASSLVGTSGSGQFF
TRBJ2-6,TRBV2,-,-,TGTGCCAGCAGGAAGGGATCTGGGGCCAACGTCCTGACTTTC,CASRKGSGANVLTF
TRBJ1-6,TRBV6-1,TRBD1,-,TGTGCCAGCAGTGTTCCCGGACAGGGAAATTCACCCCTCCACTTT,CASSVPGQGNSPLHF
TRBJ1-1,TRBV7-9,-,few,TGTGCCAGCAGCTTTCCGAGTAGGACTGAAGCTTTCTTT,CASSFPSRTEAFF
TRBJ1-2,TRBV6-1,TRBD1,-,TGTGCCAGCAGTGACCGATCCCTCTCGAGGGGACAGGGGGCCGGTGGCTACACCTTC,CASSDRSLSRGQGAGGYTF
TRBJ2-5,TRBV28,-,-,TGTGCTGGGGGTAGCGGAGGAGGAGGGGAAGAGACCCAGTACTTC,CAGGSGGGGEETQYF
TRBJ2-3,TRBV14,-,-,TGTGCCAGCAGCCAAATGCGGACAGATACGCAGTATTTT,CASSQMRTDTQYF
TRBJ2-2,TRBV7-2,-,-,TGTGCCAGCAGCCCGCCGAGAGGGGGGCCGTACACCGGGGAGCTGTTTTTT,CASSPPRGGPYTGELFF
TRBJ1-1,TRBV11-1,-,-,TGTGCCAGCAGCCCGAATACAGGGTATAACACTGAAGCTTTCTTT,CASSPNTGYNTEAFF
TRBJ2-2,TRBV5-1,TRBD2,-,TGCGCCAGCCTTATTTTGGCGGGAGGGCCTGACGGGGAGCTGTTTTTT,CASLILAGGPDGELFF
TRBJ2-7,TRBV4-1,-,-,TGCGCCAGCCAAGAAGTGGGAGAACTCTACGAGCAGTACTTC,CASQEVGELYEQYF
TRBJ2-5,TRBV28,-,-,TGTGCCAGCAGTTTAGTTAGAGAGACCCAGTACTTC,CASSLVRETQYF
TRBJ2-7,TRBV5-5,TRBD2,-,TGTGCCAGCAGCCCGGGACTAGCCTTCGCCTACGAGCAGTACTTC,CASSPGLAFAYEQYF
TRBJ2-5,TRBV19,-,-,TGTGCCAGTAGTATAGGTGTGCAGGGAGGAGAGACCCAGTACTTC,CASSIGVQGGETQYF
TRBJ2-1,TRBV9,TRBD2,-,TGTGCCAGCAGCGTATCGCTAGCGGGTTTCAATGAGCAGTTCTTC,CASSVSLAGFNEQFF
TRBJ1-1,TRBV11-2,-,-,TGTGCCAGCAGCTTAGGGGCCCCTCGAGAAGCTTTCTTT,CASSLGAPREAFF
TRBJ2-1,TRBV25-1,-,-,TGTGCCAGCAGTGCTTACCTTGGGTACAATGAGCAGTTCTTC,CASSAYLGYNEQFF
TRBJ2-1,TRBV11-2,TRBD1,-,TGTGCCAGCAGCTCGGACAGGGGACACCATGAGCAGTTCTTC,CASSSDRGHHEQFF
TRBJ2-5,TRBV7-9,-,-,TGTGCCAGCAGCTTAAGCTCCAGGTTCCAAGAGACCCAGTACTTC,CASSLSSRFQETQYF
TRBJ1-1,TRBV2,-,-,TGTGCCAGCGTTGGCACTGAAGCTTTCTTT,CASVGTEAFF
TRBJ1-1,TRBV7-3,-,-,TGTGCCAGCAGCCCGCAAACAGGGATGAACACTGAAGCTTTCTTT,CASSPQTGMNTEAFF
TRBJ1-1,TRBV29-1,-,-,TGCAGCGCCGATAGGGGGACTGAAGCTTTCTTT,CSADRGTEAFF
TRBJ2-7,TRBV5-4,TRBD2,-,TGTGCCAGCAGCTATAGCGGGAGGACCTACGAGCAGTACTTC,CASSYSGRTYEQYF
TRBJ1-2,TRBV30,-,-,TGTGCCTGGAGTGCCAGGTCTAACTATGGCTACACCTTC,CAWSARSNYGYTF
TRBJ2-3,TRBV4-2,TRBD2,-,TGTGCCAGCAGCCAAGGTACTAGCGGGGGGAAAGATACGCAGTATTTT,CASSQGTSGGKDTQYF
TRBJ1-4,TRBV9,TRBD1,-,TGTGCCAGCAGCGTAGCCCCGGGACAGCCAAATGAAAAACTGTTTTTT,CASSVAPGQPNEKLFF
TRBJ1-3,TRBV6-1,-,-,TGTGCCAGCAGGGGGCCCCGAAGAAGCGGAAACACCATATATTTT,CASRGPRRSGNTIYF
TRBJ2-6,TRBV7-9,-,-,TGTGCCAGCAGCGTCGGGGCGCCAGGGGCCAACGTCCTGACTTTC,CASSVGAPGANVLTF
TRBJ2-2,TRBV29-1,-,-,TGCAGCGTCTCGGGCCTCACCGGGGAGCTGTTTTTT,CSVSGLTGELFF
TRBJ2-4,TRBV6-1,-,-,TGTGCCACTATGTTGGGGATCGTAAACATTCAGTACTTC,CATMLGIVNIQYF
TRBJ2-5,TRBV7-8,-,-,TGTGCCAGCAGGACTAGGGGGAAAATCCAAGAGACCCAGTACTTC,CASRTRGKIQETQYF
TRBJ2-5,TRBV11-2,-,-,TGTGCCAGCAGCTTAGCCGCCTTACAAGAGACCCAGTACTTC,CASSLAALQETQYF
TRBJ2-7,TRBV6-5,-,once,TGTGCCAGCAGTTACTCCGCTAGCCGAACCTACGAGCAGTACTTC,CASSYSASRTYEQYF
TRBJ1-5,TRBV15,-,-,TGTGCCACCAGCTCCTGGGGGGCTGGCAATCAGCCCCAGCATTTT,CATSSWGAGNQPQHF
TRBJ2-7,TRBV7-9,TRBD1,-,TGTGCCAGCAGCTCGAGACAGGGTACAGGGCAGTACTTC,CASSSRQGTGQYF
TRBJ1-1,TRBV5-5,-,-,TGTGCCAGCAGCGTAGTGTCGGGGGGAGGGACTGAAGCTTTCTTT,CASSVVSGGGTEAFF
TRBJ2-7,TRBV2,TRBD1,-,TGTGCCAGCAGTAGGGACAGGAGTTCCTACGAGCAGTACTTC,CASSRDRSSYEQYF
TRBJ1-2,TRBV6-5,-,-,TGTGCCAGCAGTTACCGGGACGGACCATACTATGGCTACACCTTC,CASSYRDGPYYGYTF
TRBJ2-7,TRBV18,-,-,TGTGCCAGCTCACCAAGGGACACACTAGCCTACGAGCAGTACTTC,CASSPRDTLAYEQYF